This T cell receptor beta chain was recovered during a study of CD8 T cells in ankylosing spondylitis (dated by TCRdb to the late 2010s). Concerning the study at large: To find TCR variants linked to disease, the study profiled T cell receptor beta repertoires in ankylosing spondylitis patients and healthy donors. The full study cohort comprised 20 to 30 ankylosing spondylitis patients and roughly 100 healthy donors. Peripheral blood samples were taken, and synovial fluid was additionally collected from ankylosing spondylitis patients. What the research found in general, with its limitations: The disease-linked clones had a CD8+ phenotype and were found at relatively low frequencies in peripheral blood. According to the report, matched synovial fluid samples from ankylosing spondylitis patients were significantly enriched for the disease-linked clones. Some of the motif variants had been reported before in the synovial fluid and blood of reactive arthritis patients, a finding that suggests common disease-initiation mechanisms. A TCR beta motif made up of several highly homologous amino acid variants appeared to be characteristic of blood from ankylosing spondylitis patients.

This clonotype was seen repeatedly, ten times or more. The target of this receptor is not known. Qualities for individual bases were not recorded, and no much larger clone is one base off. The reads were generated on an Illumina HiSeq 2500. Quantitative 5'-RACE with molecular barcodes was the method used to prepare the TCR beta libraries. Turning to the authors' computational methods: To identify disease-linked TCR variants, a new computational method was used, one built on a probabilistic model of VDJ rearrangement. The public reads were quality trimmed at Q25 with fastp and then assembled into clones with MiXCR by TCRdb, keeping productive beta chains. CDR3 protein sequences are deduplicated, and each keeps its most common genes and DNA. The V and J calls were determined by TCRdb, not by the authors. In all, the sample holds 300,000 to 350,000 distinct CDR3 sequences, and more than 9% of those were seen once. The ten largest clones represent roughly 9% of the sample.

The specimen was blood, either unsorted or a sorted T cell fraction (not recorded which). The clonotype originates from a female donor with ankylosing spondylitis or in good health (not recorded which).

For the CDR3, the sequence is CSAFVGMNGYTF. The nucleotides are TGCAGTGCTTTCGTGGGGATGAATGGCTACACCTTC. This chain joins TRBV20-1 to TRBJ1-2, with the D gene not confidently named. Taken from cysteine to phenylalanine, the CDR3 has 12 residues. Only the CDR3 region is kept as DNA, spanning 36 bases read in frame from base 1. The V end loses 5 bases and the J end loses 6 bases, and a stretch of 13 bases separates them. CDR1 DFQATT and CDR2 SNEGSKA were looked up in the germline V gene (reference sequence).